Sequencing of this T cell receptor beta chain was carried out in a study of cytomegalovirus exposure and HLA in healthy donors. Whole-study findings and limits: Relative to the approximately 700-donor mean, N-insertions were reportedly fewer in an Asian-associated ancestry cluster in a later analysis.

This clone appeared once. Antigen unknown. CDR3 length equals 16 residues. V shed 0 bases, J shed 7 bases, and the junction held 5 bases outside the gene matches. In germline, CDR1 is MNHEY, CDR2 SMNVEV (reference sequence). Use of 60 Vbeta and 13 Jbeta primers characterized the PCR. Sequenced by immunoSEQ multiplex PCR; TCRdb stores in-frame clones only, minus some. The sample carries around 110,000 clones, roughly 79% recorded once. The receptor was isolated from a woman in her twenties or thirties in good health and CMV-seronegative. The chain employs TRBV27 and TRBJ2-2; the match to TRBD2 covers 10 bases. Sequencing used PBMCs. CDR3 loop: CASSLSSGRFGGELFF. The CDR3 DNA is TGTGCCAGCAGTTTATCTAGCGGGAGGTTTGGCGGGGAGCTGTTTTTT.